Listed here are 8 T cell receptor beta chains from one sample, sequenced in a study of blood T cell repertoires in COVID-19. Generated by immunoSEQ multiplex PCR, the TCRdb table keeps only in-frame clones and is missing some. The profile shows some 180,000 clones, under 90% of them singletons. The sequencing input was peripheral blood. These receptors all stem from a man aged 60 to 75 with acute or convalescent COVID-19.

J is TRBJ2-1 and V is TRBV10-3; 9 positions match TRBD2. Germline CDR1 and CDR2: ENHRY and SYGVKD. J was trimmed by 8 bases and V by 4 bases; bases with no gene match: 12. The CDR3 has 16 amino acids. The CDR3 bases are TGTGCCATCAGTGTCGTAACGCGGGGGGGGAGGGATGAGCAGTTCTTC. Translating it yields CAISVVTRGGRDEQFF.

The chain's CDR3 is CATSYNRELGARGGYTF. The CDR3 DNA sequence: TGTGCCACCAGTTACAATAGAGAGCTGGGGGCTAGGGGTGGCTACACCTTC. The chain joins TRBV15 to TRBJ1-2, with a weak D call TRBD1 (6 bases). V lost 6 bases and J 7 bases, leaving 27 bases between the germline ends. The germline V gene has CDR1 LNHNV and CDR2 YYDKDF (reference sequence). This CDR3 has 17 residues.

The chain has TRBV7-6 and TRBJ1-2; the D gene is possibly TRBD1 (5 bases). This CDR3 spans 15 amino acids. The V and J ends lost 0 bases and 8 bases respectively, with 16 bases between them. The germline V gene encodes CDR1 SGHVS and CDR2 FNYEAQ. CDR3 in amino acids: CASSLAVGDYGGYTF. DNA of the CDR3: TGTGCCAGCAGCTTAGCGGTGGGGGACTATGGGGGCTACACCTTC.

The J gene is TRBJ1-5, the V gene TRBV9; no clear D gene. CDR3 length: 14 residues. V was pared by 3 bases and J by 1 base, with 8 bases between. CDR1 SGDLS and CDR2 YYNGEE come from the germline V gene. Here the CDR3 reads CASSDHASNQPQHF. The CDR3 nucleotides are TGTGCCAGCAGCGACCACGCGAGCAATCAGCCCCAGCATTTT.

This CDR3 reads CASTSDRGEYGYTF. The CDR3 nucleotides read TGTGCCAGCACTTCCGACAGGGGGGAATATGGCTACACCTTC. The chain recombines TRBV28 with TRBJ1-2, with 9 bases lining up with TRBD1. CDR3 length: 14 residues. CDR1 is MDHEN and CDR2 is SYDVKM in the germline V gene. V shed 7 bases, J shed 5 bases, and the junction held 8 bases outside the gene matches.

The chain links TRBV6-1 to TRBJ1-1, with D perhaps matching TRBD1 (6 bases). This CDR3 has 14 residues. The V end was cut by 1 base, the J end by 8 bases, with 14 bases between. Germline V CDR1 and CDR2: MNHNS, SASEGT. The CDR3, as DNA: TGTGCCAGCAGTGAAGGGACAGCCAAAGGAGAAGCTTTCTTT. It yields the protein CASSEGTAKGEAFF.

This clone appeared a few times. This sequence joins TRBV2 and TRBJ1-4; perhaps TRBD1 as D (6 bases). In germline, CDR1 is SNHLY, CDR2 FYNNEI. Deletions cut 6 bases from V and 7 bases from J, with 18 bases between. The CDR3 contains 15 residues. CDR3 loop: CASRETGLEAEKLFF. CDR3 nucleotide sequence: TGTGCCAGCAGGGAGACAGGTCTGGAGGCTGAAAAACTGTTTTTT.

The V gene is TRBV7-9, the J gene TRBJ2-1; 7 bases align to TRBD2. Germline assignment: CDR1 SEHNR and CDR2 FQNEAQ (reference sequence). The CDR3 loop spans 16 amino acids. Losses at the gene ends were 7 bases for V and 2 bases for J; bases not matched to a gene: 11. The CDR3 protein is CASTPPSGATYNEQFF. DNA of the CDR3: TGTGCCAGCACCCCTCCTAGCGGAGCTACCTACAATGAGCAGTTCTTC.